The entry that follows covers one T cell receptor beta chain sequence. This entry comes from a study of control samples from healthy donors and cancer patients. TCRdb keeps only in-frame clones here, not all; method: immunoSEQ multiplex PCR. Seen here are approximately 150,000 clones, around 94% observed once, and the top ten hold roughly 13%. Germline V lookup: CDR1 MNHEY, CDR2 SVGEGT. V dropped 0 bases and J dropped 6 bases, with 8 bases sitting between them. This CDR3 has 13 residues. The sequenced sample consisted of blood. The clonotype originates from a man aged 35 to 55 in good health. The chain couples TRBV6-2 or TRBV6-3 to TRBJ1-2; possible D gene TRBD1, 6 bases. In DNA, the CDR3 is TGTGCCAGCAGTTACTCGGGACAAAATGGCTACACCTTC. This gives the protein CASSYSGQNGYTF.